Below, 4 T cell receptor beta chains from the same sample are listed, as sequenced in a study of blood T cell repertoires in COVID-19. The method was immunoSEQ multiplex PCR; TCRdb's version includes in-frame clones alone and lacks a portion of them. The sample contains around 150,000 clones, 75% to 85% of which appear only once. Sequencing was done on a sample of PBMCs or T cells enriched from blood (not recorded which). The receptors stem from a woman in her sixties or seventies who had recovered from COVID-19.

The J gene is TRBJ2-5, the V gene TRBV6-5; 7 positions match TRBD2. J lost 5 bases, V lost 2 bases, and 5 bases had no gene match. The CDR3 has 14 residues. Germline V gene sequence: CDR1 MNHEY, CDR2 SVGAGI. This CDR3 reads CASSYRGRDETQYF. CDR3 nucleotides: TGTGCCAGCAGTTACCGGGGGAGGGATGAGACCCAGTACTTC.

This clone appeared a few times. The chain links TRBV19 to TRBJ2-3; no clear D gene. The germline V gene has CDR1 LNHDA and CDR2 SQIVND (reference sequence). The CDR3 consists of 15 residues. V was pared by 3 bases and J by 0 bases, with 10 bases between. This chain's CDR3 is CASSIRWSSTDTQYF. The CDR3 DNA reads as TGTGCCAGTAGTATTCGGTGGTCTAGCACAGATACGCAGTATTTT.

This chain's CDR3 is CASRSGTVETQYF. DNA for the CDR3: TGTGCCAGCAGGTCTGGGACAGTAGAGACCCAGTACTTC. The chain has TRBV2 and TRBJ2-5; 7 bases map to TRBD1. In germline, CDR1 is SNHLY, CDR2 FYNNEI. The ends lost 6 bases at V and 4 bases at J; junction bases unmatched: 5. The CDR3 is 13 residues long.

V and J are TRBV7-2 and TRBJ2-5; 9 bases are a match to TRBD1. Unmatched junction bases numbered 5, after V lost 5 bases and J lost 4 bases. There are 14 residues in the CDR3. Germline CDR1 SGHTA, CDR2 FQGNSA. CDR3 loop: CASSDPDRGETQYF. The CDR3 coding sequence is TGTGCCAGCAGCGACCCGGACAGGGGAGAGACCCAGTACTTC.